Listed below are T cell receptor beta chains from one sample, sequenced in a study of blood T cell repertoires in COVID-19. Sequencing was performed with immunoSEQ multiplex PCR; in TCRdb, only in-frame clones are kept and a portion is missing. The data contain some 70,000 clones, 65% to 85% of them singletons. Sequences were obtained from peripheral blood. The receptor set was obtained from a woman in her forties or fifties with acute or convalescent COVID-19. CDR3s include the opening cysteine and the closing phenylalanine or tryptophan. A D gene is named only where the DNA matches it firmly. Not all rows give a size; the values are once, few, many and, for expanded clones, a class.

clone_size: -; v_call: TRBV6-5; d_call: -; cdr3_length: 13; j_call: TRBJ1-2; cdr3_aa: CASKKRQNYGYTF; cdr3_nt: TGTGCCAGCAAGAAGCGGCAGAACTATGGCTACACCTTC
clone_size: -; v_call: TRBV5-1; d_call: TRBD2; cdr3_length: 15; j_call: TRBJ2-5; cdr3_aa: CASSFERGDQETQYF; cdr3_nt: TGCGCCAGCAGCTTCGAGCGGGGGGACCAAGAGACCCAGTACTTC
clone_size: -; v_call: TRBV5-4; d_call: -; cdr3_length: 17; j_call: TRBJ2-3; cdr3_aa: CASSYDLVRRSTDTQYF; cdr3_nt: TGTGCCAGCAGCTATGACCTAGTGCGGCGCAGCACAGATACGCAGTATTTT
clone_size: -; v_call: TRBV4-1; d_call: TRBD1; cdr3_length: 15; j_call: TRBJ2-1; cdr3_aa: CASSATGTDYNEQFF; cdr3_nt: TGCGCCAGCAGCGCCACCGGGACAGACTACAATGAGCAGTTCTTC
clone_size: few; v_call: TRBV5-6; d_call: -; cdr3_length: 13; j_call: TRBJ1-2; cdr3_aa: CASSLPLVHGYTF; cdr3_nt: TGTGCCAGCAGCTTGCCGTTAGTCCATGGCTACACCTTC
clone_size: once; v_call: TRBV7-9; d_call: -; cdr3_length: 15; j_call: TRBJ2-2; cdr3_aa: CASSSPQRNTGELFF; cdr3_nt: TGTGCCAGCAGCTCCCCACAGAGGAACACCGGGGAGCTGTTTTTT
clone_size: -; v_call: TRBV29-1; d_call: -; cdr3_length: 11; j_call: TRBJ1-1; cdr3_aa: CSVYQGTEAFF; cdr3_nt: TGCAGCGTGTATCAGGGGACTGAAGCTTTCTTT
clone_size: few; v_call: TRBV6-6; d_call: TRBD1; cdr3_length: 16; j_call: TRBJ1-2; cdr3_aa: CASSRYEGGPGYGYTF; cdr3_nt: TGTGCCAGCAGTCGCTACGAAGGGGGCCCAGGCTATGGCTACACCTTC
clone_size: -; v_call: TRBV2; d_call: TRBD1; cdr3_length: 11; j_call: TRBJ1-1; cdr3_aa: CASRGQVEAFF; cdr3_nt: TGTGCCAGCAGGGGACAGGTTGAAGCTTTCTTT
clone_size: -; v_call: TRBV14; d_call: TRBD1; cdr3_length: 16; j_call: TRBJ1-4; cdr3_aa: CASSHMSGGSKEKLFF; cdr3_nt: TGTGCCAGCAGCCACATGTCAGGGGGTAGTAAAGAAAAACTGTTTTTT
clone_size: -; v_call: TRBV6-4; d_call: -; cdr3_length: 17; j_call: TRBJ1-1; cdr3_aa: CASSDPPPQGLNTEAFF; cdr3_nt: TGTGCCAGCAGTGACCCGCCTCCACAGGGACTGAACACTGAAGCTTTCTTT
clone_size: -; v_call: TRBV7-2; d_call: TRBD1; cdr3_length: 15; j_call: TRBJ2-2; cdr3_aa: CASSPGQGAAGELFF; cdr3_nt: TGTGCCAGCAGCCCGGGACAGGGTGCCGCCGGGGAGCTGTTTTTT
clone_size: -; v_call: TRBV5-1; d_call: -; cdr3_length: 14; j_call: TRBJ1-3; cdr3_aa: CASSGADFGNTIYF; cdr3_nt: TGCGCCAGCAGCGGGGCTGATTTTGGAAACACCATATATTTT
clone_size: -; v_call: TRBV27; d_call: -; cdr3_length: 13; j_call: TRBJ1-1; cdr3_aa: CASSLYPGLEAFF; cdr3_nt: TGTGCCAGCAGTTTATATCCGGGTTTGGAAGCTTTCTTT
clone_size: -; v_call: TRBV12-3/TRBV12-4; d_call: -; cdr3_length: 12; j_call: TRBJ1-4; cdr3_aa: CASARAEEKLFF; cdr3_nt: TGTGCCAGTGCGCGAGCGGAAGAAAAACTGTTTTTT
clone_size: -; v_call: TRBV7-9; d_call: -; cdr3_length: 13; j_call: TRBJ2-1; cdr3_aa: CASTKDTMNEQFF; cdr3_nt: TGTGCCAGCACCAAGGACACGATGAATGAGCAGTTCTTC
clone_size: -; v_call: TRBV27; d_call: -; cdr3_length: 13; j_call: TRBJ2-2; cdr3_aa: CASSGHTTGELFF; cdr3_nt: TGTGCCAGCAGTGGGCATACGACCGGGGAGCTGTTTTTT
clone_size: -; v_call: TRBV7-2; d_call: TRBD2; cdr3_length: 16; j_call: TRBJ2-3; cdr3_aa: CASSLVLAGEVDTQYF; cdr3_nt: TGTGCCAGCAGCTTAGTGCTAGCGGGAGAGGTTGATACGCAGTATTTT
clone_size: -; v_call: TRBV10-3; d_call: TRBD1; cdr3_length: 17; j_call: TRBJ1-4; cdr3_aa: CATRYGNTGQGNEKLFF; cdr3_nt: TGTGCCACACGTTACGGGAATACGGGACAGGGTAATGAAAAACTGTTTTTT
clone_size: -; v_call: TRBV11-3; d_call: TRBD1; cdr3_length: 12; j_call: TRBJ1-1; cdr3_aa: CADYRGNTGAFF; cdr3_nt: TGTGCCGATTACAGGGGGAACACTGGAGCTTTCTTT
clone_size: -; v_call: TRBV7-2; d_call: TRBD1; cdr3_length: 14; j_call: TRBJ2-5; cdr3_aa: CASSLNRGRETQYF; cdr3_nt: TGTGCCAGCAGCCTCAACAGGGGGCGAGAGACCCAGTACTTC
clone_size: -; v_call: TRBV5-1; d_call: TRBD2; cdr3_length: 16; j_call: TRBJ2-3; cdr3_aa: CASSLALAGVRDTQYF; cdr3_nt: TGCGCCAGCAGCTTGGCTTTAGCGGGAGTGAGAGATACGCAGTATTTT